The rows below give T cell receptor beta chains drawn from one sample of a study of vaccination effects on CD4 cells after COVID-19. This table comes from immunoSEQ multiplex PCR, and its TCRdb copy is limited to in-frame clones, with some not included. The table lists roughly 60,000 clones, approximately 70% of them singletons, with about 17% in the top ten. These receptors have no identified antigens. The input for sequencing was CD4+ T cells from PBMCs cultured with SARS-CoV-2 spike peptides, taken before COVID-19 vaccination. The receptors shown here come from a human donor who received a COVID-19 vaccine. CDR3s include the opening cysteine and the closing phenylalanine or tryptophan. D genes are given only for firm matches. Part of the rows lack a size; the others show once, few, many or a class for expanded clones.

D gene	V gene	J gene	clone size	CDR3 protein	CDR3 DNA
-	TRBV11-2	TRBJ1-1	few	CASSLGGRANTEAFF	TGTGCCAGCAGCTTAGGAGGGAGGGCTAACACTGAAGCTTTCTTT
-	TRBV18	TRBJ2-1	few	CASSPFPGYEQFF	TGTGCCAGCTCACCCTTTCCGGGATATGAGCAGTTCTTC
-	TRBV7-9	TRBJ1-2	-	CAVRGYTF	TGTGCGGTGCGGGGCTACACCTTC
TRBD2	TRBV30	TRBJ2-7	-	CAWSPLGSGKPEQYF	TGTGCCTGGAGTCCCCTGGGTAGCGGGAAGCCCGAGCAGTACTTC
-	TRBV28	TRBJ2-2	few	CASSWSGGTGELFF	TGTGCCAGCAGTTGGAGCGGCGGAACCGGGGAGCTGTTTTTT
TRBD2	TRBV19	TRBJ2-2	-	CASSSSGANTGELFF	TGTGCCAGTAGTTCAAGCGGGGCGAACACCGGGGAGCTGTTTTTT
-	TRBV3-1/TRBV3-2	TRBJ2-1	-	CASSWTENEQFF	TGTGCCAGCAGCTGGACCGAAAATGAGCAGTTCTTC
-	TRBV3-1/TRBV3-2	TRBJ2-1	-	CASSNGLPGEQFF	TGTGCCAGCAGTAACGGACTACCCGGAGAGCAGTTCTTC
-	TRBV3-1/TRBV3-2	TRBJ1-3	-	CASSQVSGAPGNTIYF	TGTGCCAGCAGCCAAGTAAGCGGGGCGCCGGGAAACACCATATATTTT
TRBD2	TRBV7-2	TRBJ2-5	-	CASSPRGLAGQETQYF	TGTGCCAGCAGCCCCCGAGGACTAGCGGGCCAAGAGACCCAGTACTTC
-	TRBV9	TRBJ1-2	few	CASSVVRTCTF	TGTGCCAGCAGCGTAGTTAGGACATGTACCTTC
-	TRBV6-6	TRBJ2-1	few	CASSYEASSYNEQFF	TGTGCCAGCAGTTACGAAGCTAGCTCCTACAATGAGCAGTTCTTC
-	TRBV6-1	TRBJ1-1	-	CASSERGNTEAFF	TGTGCCAGCAGTGAACGGGGGAACACTGAAGCTTTCTTT
TRBD2	TRBV28	TRBJ2-7	-	CATGTSGTYEQYF	TGTGCCACCGGGACTAGCGGGACCTACGAGCAGTACTTC
-	TRBV7-9	TRBJ1-1	few	CASSPRGVAEAFF	TGTGCCAGCAGCCCGAGGGGGGTCGCTGAAGCTTTCTTT
TRBD1	TRBV19	TRBJ2-7	once	CASSAAGTAYEQYF	TGTGCCAGTAGTGCCGCCGGGACAGCATACGAGCAGTACTTC